Listed here are 26 T cell receptor beta chains from one sample, sequenced in a study of T cells in Graves' hyperthyroidism and ophthalmopathy. Authors of the study amplified TCR beta CDR3 regions from RNA transcripts. HTBI primers were the set used in a first-round RT-PCR of the TCR CDR3. Using its own MiXCR run on the multiplex PCR reads, TCRdb lists one record per CDR3 protein. The data show about 520,000 distinct CDR3 sequences, approximately 24% seen once. Sequencing was performed on blood. The receptors were sampled from a woman aged 25 to 45 with Graves' ophthalmopathy.

This clonotype was detected many times. The CDR3 loop is CASRPTGGSEGYTF. As DNA, the CDR3 is TGTGCCAGCAGGCCGACAGGGGGATCGGAAGGCTACACCTTC. The chain has TRBV6-2 or TRBV6-3 and TRBJ1-2; 9 bases line up with TRBD1. CDR3 length: 14 residues. V was clipped by 6 bases and J by 8 bases; unmatched bases: 10. The V gene's germline CDR1 is MNHEY and CDR2 SVGEGT.

This clonotype came up many times. The chain is built from TRBV12-3 or TRBV12-4 and TRBJ2-2, with 7 bases fitting TRBD1. This CDR3 has 13 residues. After removal of 8 bases from V and 7 bases from J, the junction contained 7 bases not matched to a gene. CDR3 bases: TGTGCCAGCGGTTACAGGGGTAGCGGGGAGCTGTTTTTT. Its protein product is CASGYRGSGELFF.

In this sample, this clonotype turned up many times. The rearrangement links TRBV6-4 to TRBJ1-6; D gene unclear. Germline CDR1 is MRHNA and CDR2 is SNTAGT. The CDR3 is 14 amino acids. The germline V and J ends were trimmed by 4 bases and 8 bases, with 12 bases remaining between them. The CDR3 is CASSAEGIHSPLHF. CDR3 bases: TGTGCCAGCAGTGCCGAGGGCATTCATTCACCCCTCCACTTT.

This clonotype was recorded at least ten times. The CDR3 spells CASSEAGDNQPQHF. Here the CDR3 DNA reads TGTGCCAGCAGTGAAGCCGGGGACAATCAGCCCCAGCATTTT. The chain carries TRBV6-1 and TRBJ1-5; no firm D call. V lost 0 bases and J lost 3, with 6 bases in between. CDR1 is MNHNS, CDR2 SASEGT, per germline. This CDR3 region has 14 residues.

This clonotype was observed many times. This chain connects TRBV2 to TRBJ2-6; D is possibly TRBD1 or TRBD2 (6 bases each). V lost 3 bases and J lost 0, with 12 bases in between. The CDR3 runs to 17 residues. Germline assignment: CDR1 SNHLY and CDR2 FYNNEI. The CDR3 reads CASSEWGANSGANVLTF. The DNA for the CDR3 is TGTGCCAGCAGTGAGTGGGGGGCGAACTCTGGGGCCAACGTCCTGACTTTC.

The table lists this clonotype with a few counts. The chain recombines TRBV6-5 with TRBJ2-5; TRBD1 aligns across 7 bases. The CDR3 runs 15 residues. The V gene end was trimmed by 2 bases and the J gene end by 2 bases; junction bases not matched to a gene: 5. The V gene's germline CDR1 is MNHEY and CDR2 SVGAGI. For the CDR3, the DNA is TGTGCCAGCAGTTACCCGATCAGGGGGCAAGAGACCCAGTACTTC. Translation gives CASSYPIRGQETQYF.

CDR3 sequence: CASSFGGLRTEAFF. DNA for the CDR3: TGTGCCAGCAGTTTTGGGGGGCTTCGCACTGAAGCTTTCTTT. V and J are TRBV27 and TRBJ1-1, with a weak D call TRBD1 (6 bases). CDR1 MNHEY and CDR2 SMNVEV come from the germline V gene (reference sequence). V shed 3 bases and J shed 4 bases, with 12 bases lying between them. This CDR3 is 14 amino acids long.

This clonotype has ten or more counts. The genes are TRBV29-1 and TRBJ2-7, with a tentative D call TRBD1 (5 bases). Deletions cut 2 bases from V and 5 bases from J, with 10 bases between. Germline values: CDR1 SQVTM, CDR2 ANQGSEA. The CDR3 is made up of 12 amino acids. In nucleotides, the CDR3 is TGCAGCGTTGAACTGGCAGGGAACGAGCAGTACTTC. Encoded protein: CSVELAGNEQYF.

The chain couples TRBV5-1 to TRBJ1-1, with unresolved D. V was trimmed by 2 bases and J by 4 bases, leaving 15 bases between them. The CDR3 is 15 amino acids. Looked up from germline, CDR1 is SGHRS and CDR2 is YFSETQ. As DNA, the CDR3 is TGCGCCAGCAGCTTTAGTTCAGGAGGGTCCACTGAAGCTTTCTTT. It yields the protein CASSFSSGGSTEAFF. The whole variable domain, remainder taken from reference TRBV5-1 and TRBJ1-1, is KAGVTQTPRYLIKTRGQQVTLSCSPISGHRSVSWYQQTPGQGLQFLFEYFSETQRNKGNFPGRFSGRQFSNSRSEMNVSTLELGDSALYLCASSFSSGGSTEAFFGQGTRLTVV.

In this sample, this clonotype turned up many times. The genes are TRBV6-5 and TRBJ2-7; D gene uncertain. With 11 bases removed from V and 6 bases from J, the gap between germline ends came to 14 bases. This CDR3 has 11 amino acids. CDR1 and CDR2 from the germline V gene are MNHEY and SVGAGI. CDR3 DNA sequence: TGTGCCGCAAGGTCTGGTGTCGAGCAGTACTTC. Encoded protein: CAARSGVEQYF.

This clonotype was found many times. The chain joins TRBV6-2 or TRBV6-3 to TRBJ1-1; D gene ambiguous. Germline V gene lookup returns CDR1 MNHEY and CDR2 SVGEGT. CDR3 length equals 13 residues. V was shortened by 2 bases and J by 4 bases, with 8 bases between the two germline ends. The CDR3 nucleotides read TGTGCCAGCAGTTACCTGGGTGTCACTGAAGCTTTCTTT. Protein product: CASSYLGVTEAFF.

The genes are TRBV7-8 and TRBJ2-7; 9 bases align to TRBD2. V was clipped by 3 bases and J by 9 bases; unmatched bases: 9. Germline lookup yields CDR1 SGHVS and CDR2 FQNEAQ. This CDR3 region has 14 residues. The CDR3 reads CASSFRREGLRQYF. DNA for the CDR3: TGTGCCAGCAGCTTCCGGCGGGAGGGCCTTAGGCAGTACTTC.

The rearrangement joins TRBV11-2 to TRBJ2-7; tentative D call: TRBD1 (5 bases). In germline, CDR1 is SGHAT, CDR2 FQNNGV. CDR3 size: 16 residues. With 5 bases removed from V and 3 bases from J, the gap between germline ends came to 20 bases. The chain's CDR3 is CASSPLRGANFYEQYF. CDR3 bases: TGTGCCAGCAGCCCCCTTCGTGGGGCGAATTTCTACGAGCAGTACTTC.

This clonotype was observed many times. The chain joins TRBV18 to TRBJ1-1, with D perhaps matching TRBD1 (5 bases). From germline, CDR1 is KGHSH and CDR2 LQKENI. The CDR3 contains 16 residues. The ends were cut back, 3 bases at V and 6 bases at J, with 20 bases in the middle. In nucleotides, the CDR3 is TGTGCCAGCTCACCTCCCGGTGAGACAGTCTACTCTGAAGCTTTCTTT. This translates into CASSPPGETVYSEAFF.

The chain recombines TRBV5-5 with TRBJ2-5, with D perhaps assigned TRBD1 or TRBD2 (5 bases each). The CDR3 has 14 amino acids. Germline CDR1 is SGHKS and CDR2 is YYEKEE (reference sequence). The V end lost 3 bases, the J end lost 2 bases, and 11 bases lay between the germline ends. In DNA, the CDR3 is TGTGCCAGCAGCTCCTGGGACGGACAAGAGACCCAGTACTTC. As protein: CASSSWDGQETQYF.

There are many counts of this clonotype. The chain carries TRBV4-1 and TRBJ1-2; D is unresolved. The CDR3 length is 14 residues. Germline lookup yields CDR1 MGHRA and CDR2 YSYEKL. V gave up 1 base and J gave up 8 bases, with 14 bases separating them. The DNA for the CDR3 is TGCGCCAGCAGCCAAGGAAATCCCGGGTGGGGCTACACCTTC. This codes for CASSQGNPGWGYTF.

This clonotype was observed many times. The chain employs TRBV24-1 and TRBJ1-2, with no clear D. Germline lookup yields CDR1 KGHDR and CDR2 SFDVKD. The V end was cut by 6 bases, the J end by 4 bases, with 8 bases between. The CDR3 has 12 amino acids. The CDR3 region is CATSSSGYGYTF. As DNA, the CDR3 is TGTGCCACCAGTTCTTCAGGCTATGGCTACACCTTC.

This clonotype was counted ten times or more. This CDR3 is CASSEAGGHAPYEQYF. CDR3 sequence (DNA): TGTGCCAGCAGTGAAGCCGGAGGTCATGCACCATACGAGCAGTACTTC. The genes are TRBV6-1 and TRBJ2-7; D might be TRBD2 (5 bases). V dropped 0 bases and J dropped 4 bases, with 16 bases sitting between them. CDR1 and CDR2 from the germline V gene are MNHNS and SASEGT. This CDR3 comprises 16 residues.

V gene TRBV2 combines with J gene TRBJ2-7; D may be TRBD2 (5 bases). Per the germline V gene, CDR1 is SNHLY and CDR2 is FYNNEI. V lost 0 bases, J lost 6 bases, and 6 bases lay in between. The length of the CDR3 is 12 residues. The CDR3 sequence is CASSEAGVEQYF. The CDR3, as DNA: TGTGCCAGCAGTGAAGCCGGGGTCGAGCAGTACTTC.

V usage is TRBV6-1 and J usage is TRBJ1-3; perhaps TRBD1 as D (5 bases). V was shortened by 1 base and J by 2 bases, with 9 bases between the two germline ends. The CDR3 is 15 amino acids. Per germline, CDR1 MNHNS and CDR2 SASEGT. Written as DNA, the CDR3 is TGTGCCAGCAGTGAAGTAGCGGGGGCTGGAAACACCATATATTTT. This encodes CASSEVAGAGNTIYF.

The chain recombines TRBV5-1 with TRBJ1-1; D call uncertain. The CDR3 is 15 amino acids. Germline V gene data show CDR1 as SGHRS and CDR2 as YFSETQ. Trimming left V 4 bases short and J 4 bases short, with 17 bases between. CDR3: CASSDAKTTSTEAFF. CDR3 in DNA: TGCGCCAGCAGCGACGCCAAGACAACCTCCACTGAAGCTTTCTTT.

As to this clonotype: At one end, the junction sequence differs from germline, possibly due to a read error. This sequence joins TRBV30 and TRBJ1-1; no reliable D call. Germline V gives CDR1 GTSNPN, CDR2 SVGIG (reference sequence). The CDR3 extends over 13 amino acids. DNA for the CDR3: TGTGCCTGGAGTGTAGCCTTGTACACTGATGCTTTCTTT. This sequence encodes CAWSVALYTDAFF.

This clonotype was found many times. V usage is TRBV15 and J usage is TRBJ2-2; 11 bases line up with TRBD1. Looked up from germline, CDR1 is LNHNV and CDR2 is YYDKDF (reference sequence). This CDR3 has 19 amino acids. Trimming cost V 0 bases and J 5 bases; bases outside gene matches: 11. Here the CDR3 reads CATSRDGGLGTGGTGELFF. In nucleotides, the CDR3 is TGTGCCACCAGCAGAGATGGGGGCTTAGGGACAGGGGGAACCGGGGAGCTGTTTTTT.

The chain recombines TRBV28 with TRBJ2-7; 9 bases fit TRBD1. CDR1 and CDR2 from the germline V gene are MDHEN and SYDVKM. V lost 6 bases, J lost 3 bases, and 9 bases stayed unmatched. This CDR3 has 15 amino acids. The CDR3 DNA reads as TGTGCCAGCAGGGGAAGGGGGACAGGGTTCTACGAGCAGTACTTC. It codes for CASRGRGTGFYEQYF.

This clonotype was seen at least ten times. The rearrangement uses TRBV6-1 and TRBJ2-7; TRBD1 aligns across 8 bases. The CDR3 covers 13 residues. Germline trimming cut 8 bases from V and 6 bases from J; bases unmatched to any gene: 9. Germline CDR1 is MNHNS and CDR2 is SASEGT. The DNA for the CDR3 is TGTGCCAGCTGCCTGACAGGGGCCGGCGAGCAGTACTTC. This sequence encodes CASCLTGAGEQYF.

The CDR3 DNA reads as TGTGCCAGCAGGGGACTAGCGGGAGGGCCCTACGAGCAGTACTTC. This sequence encodes CASRGLAGGPYEQYF. The J gene is TRBJ2-7, the V gene TRBV28, with 16 bases lining up with TRBD2. J gave up 2 bases and V 6 bases, and 1 base lay outside the gene matches. Germline V CDR1 and CDR2: MDHEN, SYDVKM. CDR3 length: 15 amino acids.